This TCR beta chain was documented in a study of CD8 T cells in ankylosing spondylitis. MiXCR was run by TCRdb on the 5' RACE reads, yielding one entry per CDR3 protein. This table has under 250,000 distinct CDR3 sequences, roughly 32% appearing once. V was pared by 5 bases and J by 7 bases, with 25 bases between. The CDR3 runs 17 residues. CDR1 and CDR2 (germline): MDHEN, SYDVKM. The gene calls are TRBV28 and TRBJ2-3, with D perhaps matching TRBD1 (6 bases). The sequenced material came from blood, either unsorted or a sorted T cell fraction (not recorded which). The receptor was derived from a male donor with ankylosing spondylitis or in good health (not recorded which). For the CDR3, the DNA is TGTGCCAGCAGTCCTCGGTGGGGGCCCACGACACATCATACGCAGTATTTT. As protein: CASSPRWGPTTHHTQYF. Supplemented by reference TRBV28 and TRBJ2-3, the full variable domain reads DVKVTQSSRYLVKRTGEKVFLECVQDMDHENMFWYRQDPGLGLRLIYFSYDVKMKEKGDIPEGYSVSREKKERFSLILESASTNQTSMYLCASSPRWGPTTHHTQYFGPGTRLTVL.